This TCR beta chain came from a study of T cell repertoires in cytomegalovirus infection. There are 17 residues in the CDR3. CDR1 is MDHEN, CDR2 SYDVKM, per germline. V shed 3 bases, J shed 3 bases, and the junction held 6 bases outside the gene matches. Study-wide results and limits: CMV-specific TCR beta clonotypes restricted by HLA-C were the ones dominating the ex vivo response. Cumulative frequency (of public TCR beta family members) identified carriers of CMV plus the relevant HLA.

TCRdb recomputed calls from the reads with MiXCR, one row per CDR3 protein. The sample shows 900,000 to 950,000 distinct CDR3 sequences, 30% to 40% of them seen only once. Turning to this clonotype: Its antigen is currently unknown.

Sequences were derived from cultured CD8+ T cells from PBMCs, sampled from culture after CMV antigen stimulation. The genes are TRBV28 and TRBJ2-3; 13 bases fit TRBD2. This TCR was recovered from a human donor in good health (CMV status not recorded). Some clones in this sample may be carry-over from other donors' samples. The CDR3 coding sequence is TGTGCCAGCAGTTTCTGGGGACTAGCGGGGACGACAGATACGCAGTATTTT. This gives the protein CASSFWGLAGTTDTQYF.